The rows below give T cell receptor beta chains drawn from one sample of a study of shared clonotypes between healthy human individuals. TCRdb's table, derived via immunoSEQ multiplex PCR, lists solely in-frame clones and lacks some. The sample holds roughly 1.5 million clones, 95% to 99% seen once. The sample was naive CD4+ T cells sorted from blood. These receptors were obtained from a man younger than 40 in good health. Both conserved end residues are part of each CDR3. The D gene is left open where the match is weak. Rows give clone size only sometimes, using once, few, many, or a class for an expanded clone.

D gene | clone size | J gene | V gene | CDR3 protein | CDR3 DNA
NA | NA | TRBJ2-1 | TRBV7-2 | CASSLFSRDKFF | TGTGCCAGCAGCTTATTTTCGCGGGATAAGTTCTTC
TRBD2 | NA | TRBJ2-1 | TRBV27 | CASSSPGLASYNEQFF | TGTGCCAGCAGTTCGCCGGGACTAGCGTCCTACAATGAGCAGTTCTTC
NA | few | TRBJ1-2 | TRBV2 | CASSTGPNYGYTF | TGTGCCAGCAGTACAGGGCCTAACTATGGCTACACCTTC
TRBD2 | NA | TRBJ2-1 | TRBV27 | CASKRRGTSGYNEQFF | TGTGCCAGCAAGAGACGCGGGACTAGCGGGTACAATGAGCAGTTCTTC
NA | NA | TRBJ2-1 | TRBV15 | CATNRGLGAGSNNEQFF | TGTGCCACAAACAGAGGCTTAGGCGCGGGGAGTAACAATGAGCAGTTCTTC
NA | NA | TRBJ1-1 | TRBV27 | CASIRPGPNTEAFF | TGTGCCAGCATACGTCCGGGGCCGAACACTGAAGCTTTCTTT
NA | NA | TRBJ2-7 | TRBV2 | CASSPSTGVEQYF | TGTGCCAGCAGTCCTTCGACGGGGGTCGAGCAGTACTTC
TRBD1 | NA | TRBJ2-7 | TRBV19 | CASSGQAYEQYF | TGTGCCAGTAGCGGACAGGCCTACGAGCAGTACTTC
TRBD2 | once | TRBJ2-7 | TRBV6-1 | CASRSSGSTHEQYF | TGTGCCAGCAGGAGTAGCGGGAGTACACACGAGCAGTACTTC
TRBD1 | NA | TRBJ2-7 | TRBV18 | CASSPGQGFRYEQYF | TGTGCCAGCTCGCCGGGACAGGGGTTTCGGTACGAGCAGTACTTC
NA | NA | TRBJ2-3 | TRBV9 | CASSLPGGSTDTQYF | TGTGCCAGCAGCCTCCCCGGAGGGAGCACAGATACGCAGTATTTT
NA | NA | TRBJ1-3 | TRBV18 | CASSPSDSGNTIYF | TGTGCCAGCTCACCTTCGGATTCTGGAAACACCATATATTTT
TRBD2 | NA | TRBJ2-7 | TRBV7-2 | CASSLMVAGGNEQYF | TGTGCCAGCAGCTTAATGGTAGCGGGAGGTAACGAGCAGTACTTC
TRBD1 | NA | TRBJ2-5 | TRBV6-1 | CASSEMDRGRIRETQYF | TGTGCCAGCAGTGAAATGGACAGGGGGCGAATAAGAGAGACCCAGTACTTC
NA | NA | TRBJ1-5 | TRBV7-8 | CASSSYSINQPQHF | TGTGCCAGCAGCTCGTATTCTATCAATCAGCCCCAGCATTTT
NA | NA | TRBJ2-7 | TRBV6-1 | CASNEGGQGNYEQYF | TGTGCCAGCAACGAGGGGGGGCAGGGGAACTACGAGCAGTACTTC
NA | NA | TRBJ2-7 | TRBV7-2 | CASSLEATYEQYF | TGTGCCAGCAGCTTAGAAGCCACCTACGAGCAGTACTTC
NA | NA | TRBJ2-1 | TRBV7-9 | CASSQGEQFF | TGTGCCAGCAGCCAGGGAGAGCAGTTCTTC
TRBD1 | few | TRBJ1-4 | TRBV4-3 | CASSQVRTGSNEKLFF | TGCGCCAGCAGCCAAGTGAGGACAGGGAGTAATGAAAAACTGTTTTTT
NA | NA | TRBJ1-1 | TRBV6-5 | CASSYGRNTEAFF | TGTGCCAGCAGTTACGGGAGGAACACTGAAGCTTTCTTT
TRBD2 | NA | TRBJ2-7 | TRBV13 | CASSTRLAGTPYEQYF | TGTGCCAGCAGCACCAGACTAGCGGGAACACCCTACGAGCAGTACTTC
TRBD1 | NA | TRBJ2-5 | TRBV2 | CASSRDRVGRETQYF | TGTGCCAGCAGTAGGGACAGGGTTGGGAGAGAGACCCAGTACTTC
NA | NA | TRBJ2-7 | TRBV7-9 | CASSFAGTYEQYF | TGTGCCAGCAGCTTCGCAGGGACCTACGAGCAGTACTTC
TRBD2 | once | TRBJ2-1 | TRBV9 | CASSPTSGHNEQFF | TGTGCCAGCAGCCCCACTAGCGGTCACAATGAGCAGTTCTTC
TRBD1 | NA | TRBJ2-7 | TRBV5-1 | CASSSLGQGAGEQYF | TGCGCCAGCAGCTCACTGGGACAGGGGGCTGGTGAGCAGTACTTC
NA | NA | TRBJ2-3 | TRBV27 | CASSLWGRGADTQYF | TGTGCCAGCAGTTTATGGGGGAGGGGGGCAGATACGCAGTATTTT
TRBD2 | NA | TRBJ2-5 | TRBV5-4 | CASSLGGLAGVETQYF | TGTGCCAGCAGCTTGGGGGGACTAGCGGGTGTAGAGACCCAGTACTTC
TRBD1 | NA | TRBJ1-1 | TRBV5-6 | CASSRRGTGNTEAFF | TGTGCCAGCAGCAGGAGGGGGACAGGGAACACTGAAGCTTTCTTT
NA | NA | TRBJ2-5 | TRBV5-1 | CASSLSPQRSGETQYF | TGCGCCAGCAGCTTGAGCCCCCAGCGTTCAGGGGAGACCCAGTACTTC
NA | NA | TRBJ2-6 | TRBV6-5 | CASTPRQAGANVLTF | TGTGCCAGCACCCCCCGACAGGCTGGGGCCAACGTCCTGACTTTC
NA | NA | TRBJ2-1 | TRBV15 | CATKPRGTRSRSYNEQFF | TGTGCCACCAAGCCGAGAGGGACTCGTAGTCGGTCCTACAATGAGCAGTTCTTC
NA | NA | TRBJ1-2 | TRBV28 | CASTWDINYGYTF | TGTGCCAGCACATGGGATATCAACTATGGCTACACCTTC
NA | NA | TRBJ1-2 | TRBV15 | CATSSGYRTAGQDANYGYTF | TGTGCCACCAGCTCAGGTTACAGGACAGCCGGCCAGGACGCTAACTATGGCTACACCTTC
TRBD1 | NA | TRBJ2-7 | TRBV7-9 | CASSPDRAYYEQYF | TGTGCCAGCAGCCCAGACAGGGCCTACTACGAGCAGTACTTC
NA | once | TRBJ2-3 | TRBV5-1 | CASSVKTDTQYF | TGCGCCAGCAGTGTCAAGACAGATACGCAGTATTTT
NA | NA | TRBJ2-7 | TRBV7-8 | CASSPHYRDEQYF | TGTGCCAGCAGCCCCCACTACAGGGACGAGCAGTACTTC
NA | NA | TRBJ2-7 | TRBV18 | CASSLLGASSYEQYF | TGTGCCAGCTCGCTCTTAGGGGCTAGCTCCTACGAGCAGTACTTC
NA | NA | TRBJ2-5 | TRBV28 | CASSLSQETQYF | TGTGCCAGCAGTTTAAGTCAGGAGACCCAGTACTTC
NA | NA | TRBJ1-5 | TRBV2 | CASSPKFGWDQPQHF | TGTGCCAGTAGCCCTAAGTTTGGTTGGGATCAGCCCCAGCATTTT
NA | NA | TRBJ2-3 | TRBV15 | CATSPTLLTDTQYF | TGTGCCACCAGCCCAACACTCCTTACAGATACGCAGTATTTT
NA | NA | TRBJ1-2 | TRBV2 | CASSEALGAGLGYTF | TGTGCCAGCAGCGAAGCACTAGGTGCGGGGCTTGGCTACACCTTC
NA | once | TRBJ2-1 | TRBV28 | CASSPDYRSYNEQFF | TGTGCCAGCAGCCCGGACTATCGCTCCTACAATGAGCAGTTCTTC
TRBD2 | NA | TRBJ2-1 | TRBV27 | CASRLGLAGANEQFF | TGTGCCAGCAGACTCGGACTAGCGGGAGCTAATGAGCAGTTCTTC
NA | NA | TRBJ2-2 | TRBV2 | CASKEGRNTGELFF | TGTGCCAGCAAGGAGGGCCGTAACACCGGGGAGCTGTTTTTT
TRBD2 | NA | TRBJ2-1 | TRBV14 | CASSQPSGSINEQFF | TGTGCCAGCAGCCAACCTAGCGGGAGTATAAATGAGCAGTTCTTC
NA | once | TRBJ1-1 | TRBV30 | CAWSVRTGGYTEAFF | TGTGCCTGGAGTGTACGGACGGGGGGCTACACTGAAGCTTTCTTT
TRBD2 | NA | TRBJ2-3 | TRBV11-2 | CASSQGLAGNTDTQYF | TGTGCCAGCAGCCAGGGACTAGCGGGAAACACAGATACGCAGTATTTT
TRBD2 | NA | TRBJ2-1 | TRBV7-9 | CASSPPTGTSGRHEQFF | TGTGCCAGCAGCCCCCCCACCGGGACTAGCGGGAGACATGAGCAGTTCTTC
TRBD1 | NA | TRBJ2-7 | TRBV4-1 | CASSQDLVGTAYDGQYF | TGCGCCAGCAGCCAAGATCTTGTCGGGACAGCATATGACGGGCAGTACTTC
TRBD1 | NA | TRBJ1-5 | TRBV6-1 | CASRPQGSEAQHF | TGTGCCAGCAGGCCACAGGGGTCAGAGGCCCAGCATTTT
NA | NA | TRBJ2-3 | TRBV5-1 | CASSPGRASTDTQYF | TGCGCCAGCTCCCCCGGGCGGGCGAGCACAGATACGCAGTATTTT
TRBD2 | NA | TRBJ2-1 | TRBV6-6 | CATKTSGNEQFF | TGTGCCACCAAGACTAGCGGGAATGAGCAGTTCTTC
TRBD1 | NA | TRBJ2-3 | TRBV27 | CASSPPLGTGTGGIDTQYF | TGTGCCAGCAGCCCGCCCTTAGGAACCGGGACAGGGGGGATAGATACGCAGTATTTT
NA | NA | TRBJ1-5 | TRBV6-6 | CASRSRTEPYQPQHF | TGTGCCAGCAGGTCAAGGACAGAGCCTTATCAGCCCCAGCATTTT
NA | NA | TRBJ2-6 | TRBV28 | CASSLPVQLSGANVLTF | TGTGCCAGCAGTTTACCTGTTCAACTCTCTGGGGCCAACGTCCTGACTTTC